Below, 5 T cell receptor beta chains from the same sample are listed, as sequenced in a study of immune cell composition in non-small cell lung cancer. Normal lung sampling was at least 3 cm from the tumour, as distant as possible. Sequencing used immunoSEQ multiplex PCR; TCRdb keeps in-frame clones, though not all of them. The profile shows under 2,000 clones, about 83% of them singletons. Specimen: non-adjacent lung tissue. The receptor source for this set is a human donor with non-small cell lung cancer.

In its sample, this clone was seen a few times. This chain connects TRBV19 to TRBJ1-1, with a weak D call TRBD1 (6 bases). Germline CDR1 and CDR2: LNHDA and SQIVND (reference sequence). The length of the CDR3 is 16 residues. V lost 6 bases to trimming and J lost 3 bases, with 20 bases between them. CDR3 sequence reads: CASSEDSLYMDTEAFF. Written as DNA, the CDR3 is TGTGCCAGTAGCGAGGACAGCCTCTACATGGACACTGAAGCTTTCTTT.

The genes are TRBV29-1 and TRBJ1-2; the D gene is possibly TRBD1 (5 bases). V gave up 8 bases and J gave up 6 bases, with 25 bases separating them. This CDR3 has 15 residues. Per the germline V gene, CDR1 is SQVTM and CDR2 is ANQGSEA. CDR3 sequence reads: CSTSGSVRGQDGYTF. DNA for the CDR3: TGCAGCACCTCCGGAAGTGTAAGGGGCCAAGATGGCTACACCTTC. Full variable domain (missing parts from reference TRBV29-1 and TRBJ1-2): SAVISQKPSRDICQRGTSLTIQCQVDSQVTMMFWYRQQPGQSLTLIATANQGSEATYESGFVIDKFPISRPNLTFSTLTVSNMSPEDSSIYLCSTSGSVRGQDGYTFGSGTRLTVV.

The chain has TRBV4-2 and TRBJ2-3; tentatively, D is TRBD1 (5 bases). CDR3 length: 16 residues. Trimming left V 4 bases short and J 0 bases short, with 14 bases between. The germline V gene has CDR1 LGHNA and CDR2 YNFKEQ. Here the CDR3 DNA reads TGTGCCAGCAGCCTCCCGGCGCAGGGAAGCACAGATACGCAGTATTTT. Amino acid sequence: CASSLPAQGSTDTQYF.

The chain combines TRBV15 with TRBJ2-5, with 9 bases that match TRBD2. V dropped 1 base and J dropped 6; count of bases not matched to a gene: 9. There are 16 residues in the CDR3. Germline assignment: CDR1 LNHNV and CDR2 YYDKDF (reference sequence). CDR3 sequence reads: CATSRALAGGPKTQYF. As DNA, the CDR3 is TGTGCCACCAGCAGAGCGTTGGCGGGAGGGCCGAAGACCCAGTACTTC.

This chain links TRBV2 with TRBJ1-3; possibly TRBD1 for D (6 bases). CDR1 SNHLY and CDR2 FYNNEI come from the germline V gene. The CDR3 is made up of 14 amino acids. Trimming pared 5 bases from V and 4 bases from J, leaving 12 bases between. The CDR3 nucleotides are TGTGCCAGCAGTTATGACAGGCCCGGAAACACCATATATTTT. Translation gives CASSYDRPGNTIYF.